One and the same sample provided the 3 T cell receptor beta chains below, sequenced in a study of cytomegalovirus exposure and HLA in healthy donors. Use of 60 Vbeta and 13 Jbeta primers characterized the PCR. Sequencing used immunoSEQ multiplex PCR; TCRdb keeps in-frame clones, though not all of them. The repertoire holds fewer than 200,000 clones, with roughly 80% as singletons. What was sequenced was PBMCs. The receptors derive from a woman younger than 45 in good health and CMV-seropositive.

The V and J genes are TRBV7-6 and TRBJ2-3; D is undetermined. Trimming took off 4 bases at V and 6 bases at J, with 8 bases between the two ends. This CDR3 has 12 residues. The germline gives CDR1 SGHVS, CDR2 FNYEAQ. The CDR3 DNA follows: TGTGCCAGCAGCTCAAGCCTGGATACGCAGTATTTT. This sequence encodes CASSSSLDTQYF.

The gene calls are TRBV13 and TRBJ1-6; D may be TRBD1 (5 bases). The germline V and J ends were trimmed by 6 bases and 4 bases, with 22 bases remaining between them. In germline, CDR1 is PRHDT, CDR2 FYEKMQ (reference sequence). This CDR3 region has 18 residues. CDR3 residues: CASSRARGGRTYNSPLHF. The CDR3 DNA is TGTGCCAGCAGTAGGGCCCGGGGGGGGAGGACTTATAATTCACCCCTCCACTTT.

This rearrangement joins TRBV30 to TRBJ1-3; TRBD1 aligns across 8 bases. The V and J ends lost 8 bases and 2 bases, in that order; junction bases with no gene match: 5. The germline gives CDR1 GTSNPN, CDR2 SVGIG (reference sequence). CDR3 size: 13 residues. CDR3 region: CAGSTGAGNTIYF. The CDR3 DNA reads TGTGCCGGCTCGACAGGGGCTGGAAACACCATATATTTT.